The T cell receptor (beta chain) described here comes from a study of identical twins. V lost 1 base and J lost 0, with 14 bases in between. The CDR3 runs to 17 residues. Germline loops: CDR1 SGHTA, CDR2 FQGTGA. A universal primer site was created by template switching, with the cDNA bearing unique molecular identifiers. TCRdb re-called the 5' RACE reads with MiXCR, one entry per CDR3 protein. The data show about 890,000 distinct CDR3 sequences, more than 9% seen once. Study-level findings and limits: Fewer insertions characterized abundant cord blood beta clonotypes, whereas memory repertoires showed none. Cross-sectional statistical analysis, not tracking of the same donors, underpinned the conclusions. Within beta out-of-frame sequences, the excess sharing observed between twins was weaker.

The table lists this clonotype with a few counts. Its antigen is not identified. These data were also filed under a second study, of yellow fever vaccine responses in identical twins.

The chain recombines TRBV7-3 with TRBJ2-3; D may be TRBD2 (6 bases). The sequence came from a woman aged 18-29 years in good health. The sample comprised PBMCs. The CDR3 is CASSLSLARASTDTQYF. CDR3 DNA: TGTGCCAGCAGCTTAAGTCTAGCGCGTGCTAGCACAGATACGCAGTATTTT.